This TCR beta chain was documented in a study of T cells in Graves' hyperthyroidism and ophthalmopathy. Study-level points and caveats: A model of 13 V-J features distinguished ophthalmopathy from stable hyperthyroidism.

The J segment lost 2 bases and the V segment lost 5 bases, leaving 10 bases of the junction unmatched. The CDR3 has 16 residues. CDR1 MNHEY and CDR2 SVGEGT come from the germline V gene. This clonotype came up many times. Its antigen is undetermined. Amplified TCR beta CDR3 regions came from RNA transcripts. A first-round RT-PCR of the TCR CDR3 used the HTBI primer set. Using its own MiXCR run on the multiplex PCR reads, TCRdb lists one record per CDR3 protein. The table shows about 360,000 distinct CDR3 sequences, with less than 15% occurring only once. Sample: blood. The source of this sequence is a woman aged 18-29 years with Graves' hyperthyroidism. This chain uses TRBV6-2 or TRBV6-3 with TRBJ2-3, with TRBD1 identical over 7 bases. The CDR3: CASSPYRGEDTDTQYF. The CDR3 DNA follows: TGTGCCAGCAGTCCTTACAGGGGTGAGGACACAGATACGCAGTATTTT.